This TCR beta chain was recovered during a study of Graves' ophthalmopathy and Graves' hyperthyroidism. This clonotype was seen repeatedly, ten times or more. Trimming removed 8 bases from V and 1 base from J, with 12 bases in between. Germline V gene sequence: CDR1 SQVTM, CDR2 ANQGSEA. The CDR3 consists of 13 residues. The authors amplified TCR beta CDR3 regions, and they did so from RNA transcripts for repertoire sequencing. The first round was an RT-PCR with HTBI primers, and the second round was a multiplex PCR. One entry per CDR3 protein, called by TCRdb with MiXCR from the multiplex PCR reads. Here the sample spans over a million distinct CDR3 sequences, less than 45% being singletons.

This clonotype originated in an adult man with Graves' hyperthyroidism. This chain connects TRBV29-1 to TRBJ1-5; D is unresolved. Specimen: peripheral blood or thyroid tissue (not recorded which). This CDR3 is CSFSLGSNQPQHF. The CDR3 bases are TGCAGCTTTAGTTTGGGGAGCAATCAGCCCCAGCATTTT.